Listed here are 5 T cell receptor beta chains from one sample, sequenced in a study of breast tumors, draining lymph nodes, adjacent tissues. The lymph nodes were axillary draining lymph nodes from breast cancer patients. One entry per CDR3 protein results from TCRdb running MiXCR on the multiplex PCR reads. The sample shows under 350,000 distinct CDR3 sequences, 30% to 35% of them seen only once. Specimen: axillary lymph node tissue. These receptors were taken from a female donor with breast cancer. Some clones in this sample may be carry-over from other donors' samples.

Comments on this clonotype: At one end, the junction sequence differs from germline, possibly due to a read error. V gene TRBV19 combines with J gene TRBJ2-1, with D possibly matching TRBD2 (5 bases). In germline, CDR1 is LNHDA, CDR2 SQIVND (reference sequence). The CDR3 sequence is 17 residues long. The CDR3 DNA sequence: TGTGCCAGTAGTGTCGATCTAGCCGCCAGCTCCTACAATGAGCAGTCCTTC. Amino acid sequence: CASSVDLAASSYNEQSF. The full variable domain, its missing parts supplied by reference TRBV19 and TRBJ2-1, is DGGITQSPKYLFRKEGQNVTLSCEQNLNHDAMYWYRQDPGQGLRLIYYSQIVNDFQKGDIAEGYSVSREKKESFPLTVTSAQKNPTAFYLCASSVDLAASSYNEQSFGPGTRLTVL.

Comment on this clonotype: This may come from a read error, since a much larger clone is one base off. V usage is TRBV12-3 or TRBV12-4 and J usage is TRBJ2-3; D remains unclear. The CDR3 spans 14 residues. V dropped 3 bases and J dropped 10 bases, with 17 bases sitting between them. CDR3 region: CASSLTPSLRAQYF. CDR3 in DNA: TGTGCCAGCAGTTTGACCCCCTCTCTACGGGCGCAGTATTTT.

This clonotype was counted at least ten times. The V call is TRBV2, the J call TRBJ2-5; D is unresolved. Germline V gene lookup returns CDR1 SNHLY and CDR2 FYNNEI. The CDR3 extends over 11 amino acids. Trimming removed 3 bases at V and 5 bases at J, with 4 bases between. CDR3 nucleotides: TGTGCCAGCAGTGATGCGGAGACCCAGTACTTC. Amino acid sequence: CASSDAETQYF.

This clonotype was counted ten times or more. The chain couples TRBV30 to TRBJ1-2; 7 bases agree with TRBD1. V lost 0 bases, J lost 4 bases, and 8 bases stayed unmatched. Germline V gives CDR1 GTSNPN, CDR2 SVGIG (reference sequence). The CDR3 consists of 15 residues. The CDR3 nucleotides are TGTGCCTGGAGTGTACTTGCACGGACAGGCTATGGCTACACCTTC. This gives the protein CAWSVLARTGYGYTF.

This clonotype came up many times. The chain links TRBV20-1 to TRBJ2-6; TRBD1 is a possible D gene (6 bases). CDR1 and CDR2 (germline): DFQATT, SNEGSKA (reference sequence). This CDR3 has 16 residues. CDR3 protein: CSPGHPLPSGANVLTF. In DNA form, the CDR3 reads TGCAGCCCGGGACACCCCCTCCCATCTGGGGCCAACGTCCTGACTTTC.